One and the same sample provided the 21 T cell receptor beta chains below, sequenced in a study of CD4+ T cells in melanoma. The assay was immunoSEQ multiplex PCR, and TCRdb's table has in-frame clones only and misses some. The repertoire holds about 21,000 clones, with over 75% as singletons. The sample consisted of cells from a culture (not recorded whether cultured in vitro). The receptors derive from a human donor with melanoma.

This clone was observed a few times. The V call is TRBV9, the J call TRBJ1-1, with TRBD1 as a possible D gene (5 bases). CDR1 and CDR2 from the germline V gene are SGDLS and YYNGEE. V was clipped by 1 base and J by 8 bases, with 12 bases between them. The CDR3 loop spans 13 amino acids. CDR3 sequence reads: CASSVTFPGEAFF. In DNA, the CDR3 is TGTGCCAGCAGCGTAACATTCCCAGGGGAAGCTTTCTTT.

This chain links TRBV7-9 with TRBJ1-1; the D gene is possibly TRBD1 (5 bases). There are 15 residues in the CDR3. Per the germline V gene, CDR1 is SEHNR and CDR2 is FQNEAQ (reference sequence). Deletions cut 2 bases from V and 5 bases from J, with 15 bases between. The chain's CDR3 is CASSLKGLEGTEAFF. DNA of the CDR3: TGTGCCAGCAGCTTAAAGGGGTTGGAGGGGACTGAAGCTTTCTTT. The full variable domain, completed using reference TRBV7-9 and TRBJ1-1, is DTGVSQNPRHKITKRGQNVTFRCDPISEHNRLYWYRQTLGQGPEFLTYFQNEAQLEKSRLLSDRFSAERPKGSFSTLEIQRTEQGDSAMYLCASSLKGLEGTEAFFGQGTRLTVV.

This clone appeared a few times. DNA for the CDR3: TGTGCCAGCAGCCTCCAAGGACAGAGTGGGCTCGAGCAGTTCTTC. Residues: CASSLQGQSGLEQFF. V and J are TRBV7-3 and TRBJ2-1; possibly TRBD1 for D (6 bases). CDR1 and CDR2 from the germline V gene are SGHTA and FQGTGA. The CDR3 runs 15 residues. Trimming removed 5 bases from V and 10 bases from J, with 21 bases in between.

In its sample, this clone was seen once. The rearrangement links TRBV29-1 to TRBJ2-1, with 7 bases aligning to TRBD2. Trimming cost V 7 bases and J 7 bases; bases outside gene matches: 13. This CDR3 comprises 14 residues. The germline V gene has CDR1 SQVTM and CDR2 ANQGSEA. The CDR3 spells CSALRTGGSNEQFF. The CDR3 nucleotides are TGCAGCGCCCTACGTACGGGAGGTAGTAATGAGCAGTTCTTC.

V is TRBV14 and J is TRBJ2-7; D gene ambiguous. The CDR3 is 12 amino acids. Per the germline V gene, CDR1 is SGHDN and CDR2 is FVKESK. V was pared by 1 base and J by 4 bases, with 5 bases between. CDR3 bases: TGTGCCAGCAGCCAAGTCGGTTACGAGCAGTACTTC. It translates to CASSQVGYEQYF.

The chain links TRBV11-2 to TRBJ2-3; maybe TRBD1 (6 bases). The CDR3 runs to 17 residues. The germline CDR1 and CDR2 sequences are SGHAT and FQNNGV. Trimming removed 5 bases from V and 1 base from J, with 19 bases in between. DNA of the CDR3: TGTGCCAGCAGCGGGCCTTTGGGGGCCAGGGGCACAGATACGCAGTATTTT. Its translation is CASSGPLGARGTDTQYF.

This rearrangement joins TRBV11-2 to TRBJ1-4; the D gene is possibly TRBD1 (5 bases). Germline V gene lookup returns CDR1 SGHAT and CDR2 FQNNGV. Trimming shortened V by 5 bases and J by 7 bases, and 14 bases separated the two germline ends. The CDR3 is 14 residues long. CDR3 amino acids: CASSPQMGGEKLFF. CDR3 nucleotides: TGTGCCAGCAGCCCACAGATGGGGGGTGAAAAACTGTTTTTT.

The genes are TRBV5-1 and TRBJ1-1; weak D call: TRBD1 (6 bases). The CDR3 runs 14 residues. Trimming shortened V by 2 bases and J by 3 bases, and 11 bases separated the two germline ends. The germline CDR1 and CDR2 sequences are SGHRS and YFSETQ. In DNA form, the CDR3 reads TGCGCCAGCAGCTTCCTGGGGGGCGACACTGAAGCTTTCTTT. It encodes CASSFLGGDTEAFF.

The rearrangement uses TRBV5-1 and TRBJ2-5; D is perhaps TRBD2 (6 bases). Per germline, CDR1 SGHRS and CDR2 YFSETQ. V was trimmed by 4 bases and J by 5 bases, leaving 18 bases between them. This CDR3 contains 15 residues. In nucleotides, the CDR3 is TGCGCCAGCAGCATCCAGGGAGGAGAGCAGGAGACCCAGTACTTC. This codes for CASSIQGGEQETQYF.

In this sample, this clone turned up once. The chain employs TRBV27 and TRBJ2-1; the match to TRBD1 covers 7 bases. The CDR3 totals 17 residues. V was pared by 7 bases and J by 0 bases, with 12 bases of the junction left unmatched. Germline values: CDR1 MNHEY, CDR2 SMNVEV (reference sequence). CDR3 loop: CASTLRVGQRSYNEQFF. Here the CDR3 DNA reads TGTGCCAGCACCCTGCGGGTGGGACAGCGCTCCTACAATGAGCAGTTCTTC.

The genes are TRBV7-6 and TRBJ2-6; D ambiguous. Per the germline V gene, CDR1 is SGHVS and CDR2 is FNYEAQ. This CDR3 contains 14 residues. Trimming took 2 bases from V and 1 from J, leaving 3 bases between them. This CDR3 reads CASSLISGANVLTF. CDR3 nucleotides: TGTGCCAGCAGCTTAATATCTGGGGCCAACGTCCTGACTTTC. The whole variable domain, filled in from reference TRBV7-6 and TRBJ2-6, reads GAGVSQSPRYKVTKRGQDVALRCDPISGHVSLYWYRQALGQGPEFLTYFNYEAQQDKSGLPNDRFSAERPEGSISTLTIQRTEQRDSAMYRCASSLISGANVLTFGAGSRLTVL.

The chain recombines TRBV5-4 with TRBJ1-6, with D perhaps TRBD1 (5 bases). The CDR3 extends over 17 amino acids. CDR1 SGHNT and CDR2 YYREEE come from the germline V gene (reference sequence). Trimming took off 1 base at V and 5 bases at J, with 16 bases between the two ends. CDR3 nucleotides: TGTGCCAGCAGCTTGTTCTGGGGTGGGGGTGATAATTCACCCCTCCACTTT. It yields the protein CASSLFWGGGDNSPLHF.

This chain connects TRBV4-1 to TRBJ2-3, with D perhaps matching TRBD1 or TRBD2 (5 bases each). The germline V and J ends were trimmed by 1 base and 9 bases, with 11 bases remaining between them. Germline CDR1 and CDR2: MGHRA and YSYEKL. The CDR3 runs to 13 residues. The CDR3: CASSQVRGRTQYF. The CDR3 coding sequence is TGCGCCAGCAGCCAAGTGAGGGGTCGCACGCAGTATTTT.

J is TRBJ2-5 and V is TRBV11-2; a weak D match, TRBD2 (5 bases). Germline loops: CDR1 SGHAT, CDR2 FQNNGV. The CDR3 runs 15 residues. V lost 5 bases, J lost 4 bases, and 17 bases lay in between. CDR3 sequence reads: CASSPTIAGAETQYF. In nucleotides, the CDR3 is TGTGCCAGCAGCCCCACGATCGCGGGCGCAGAGACCCAGTACTTC.

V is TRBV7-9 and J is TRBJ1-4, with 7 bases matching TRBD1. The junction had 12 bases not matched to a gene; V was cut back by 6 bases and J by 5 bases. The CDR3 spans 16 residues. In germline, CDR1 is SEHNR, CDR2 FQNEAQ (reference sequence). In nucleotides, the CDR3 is TGTGCCAGCAGGAAGACACCGGGACAGCTAAATGAAAAACTGTTTTTT. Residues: CASRKTPGQLNEKLFF. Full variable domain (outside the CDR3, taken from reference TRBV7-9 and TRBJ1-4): DTGVSQNPRHKITKRGQNVTFRCDPISEHNRLYWYRQTLGQGPEFLTYFQNEAQLEKSRLLSDRFSAERPKGSFSTLEIQRTEQGDSAMYLCASRKTPGQLNEKLFFGSGTQLSVL.

CDR3 loop: CASSSWGQPQHF. The CDR3, as DNA: TGTGCCAGCAGCTCTTGGGGGCAGCCCCAGCATTTT. This chain joins TRBV27 and TRBJ1-5, with D tentatively TRBD1 (5 bases). Germline-derived CDR1 and CDR2 are MNHEY and SMNVEV (reference sequence). This CDR3 is built from 12 residues. V was pared by 6 bases and J by 7 bases, with 10 bases between.

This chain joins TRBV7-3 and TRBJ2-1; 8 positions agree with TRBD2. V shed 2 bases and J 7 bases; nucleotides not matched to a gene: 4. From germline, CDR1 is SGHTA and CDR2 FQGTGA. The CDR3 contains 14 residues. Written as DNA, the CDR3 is TGTGCCAGCAGCTTAGCGGGGGGCCCGAATGAGCAGTTCTTC. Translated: CASSLAGGPNEQFF. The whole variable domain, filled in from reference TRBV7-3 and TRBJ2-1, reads GAGVSQTPSNKVTEKGKYVELRCDPISGHTALYWYRQSLGQGPEFLIYFQGTGAADDSGLPNDRFFAVRPEGSVSTLKIQRTERGDSAVYLCASSLAGGPNEQFFGPGTRLTVL.

This CDR3 is CASSQESSGADTQYF. The CDR3 DNA is TGCGCCAGCAGCCAAGAGTCTAGCGGGGCAGATACGCAGTATTTT. The rearrangement uses TRBV4-1 and TRBJ2-3; 9 positions match TRBD2. The CDR3 loop spans 15 amino acids. Germline-derived CDR1 and CDR2 are MGHRA and YSYEKL. V was clipped by 0 bases and J by 4 bases; unmatched bases: 2.

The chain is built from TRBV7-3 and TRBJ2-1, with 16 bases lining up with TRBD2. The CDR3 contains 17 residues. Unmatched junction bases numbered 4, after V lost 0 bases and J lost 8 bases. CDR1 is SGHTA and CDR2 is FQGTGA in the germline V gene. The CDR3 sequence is CASSLTGTSGGAHEQFF. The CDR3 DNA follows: TGTGCCAGCAGCTTAACCGGGACTAGCGGGGGGGCCCATGAGCAGTTCTTC.

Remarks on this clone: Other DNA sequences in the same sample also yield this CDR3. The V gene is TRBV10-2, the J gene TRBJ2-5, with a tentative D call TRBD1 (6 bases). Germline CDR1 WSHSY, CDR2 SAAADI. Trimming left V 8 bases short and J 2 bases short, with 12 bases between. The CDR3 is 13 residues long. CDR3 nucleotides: TGCGCCAGCTCCTGGACAGCGCAAGAGACCCAGTACTTC. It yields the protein CASSWTAQETQYF.

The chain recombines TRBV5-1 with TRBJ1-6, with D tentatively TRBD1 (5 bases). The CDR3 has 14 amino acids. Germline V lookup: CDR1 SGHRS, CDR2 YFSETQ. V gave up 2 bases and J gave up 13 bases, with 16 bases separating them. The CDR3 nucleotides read TGCGCCAGCAGCTTCCAGACAGTTCTCGGGCCCCTCCACTTT. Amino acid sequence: CASSFQTVLGPLHF.